The text below deals with one T cell receptor (beta chain). Source study methods: Reference gene primer amplification gave nucleated cell count estimates. The assay was immunoSEQ multiplex PCR, and TCRdb's table has in-frame clones only and misses some. V, J and clone size reflect that table, while D and trimming were determined from the DNA. The sample carries about 150,000 clones, roughly 79% recorded once. The sample originates from a study of blood T cell repertoires in COVID-19. The germline V gene encodes CDR1 WNHNN and CDR2 SYGVQD (reference sequence). The CDR3 covers 13 residues. With 6 bases removed from V and 8 bases from J, the gap between germline ends came to 13 bases.

The chain couples TRBV10-1 to TRBJ1-4, with D possibly matching TRBD1 (6 bases). Sequenced: peripheral blood. The sequence derives from a woman aged 55-70 years with active or convalescent COVID-19. The CDR3 DNA sequence: TGCGCCAGCAGCCAGGGGCCCAGGGAAAAACTGTTTTTT. Its protein is CASSQGPREKLFF.